The rows below give T cell receptor beta chains drawn from one sample of a study of blood T cell repertoires in COVID-19. Here immunoSEQ multiplex PCR was the method, and the copy in TCRdb shows in-frame clones only, minus some. The sample lists around 200,000 clones, around 88% occurring once. The sample consisted of peripheral blood. The receptors come from a man aged 45-60 years with active or convalescent COVID-19. Each CDR3 is given with its conserved first and last residue. D genes are given only for firm matches. Part of the rows lack a size; the others show once, few, many or a class for expanded clones.

d_call: NA; v_call: TRBV4-3; clone_size: NA; j_call: TRBJ1-2; cdr3_nt: TGCGCCAGCAGCCAAGATGGCGCAGGGAGGGGTGGCTACACCTTC; cdr3_aa: CASSQDGAGRGGYTF
d_call: TRBD1; v_call: TRBV9; clone_size: many; j_call: TRBJ2-2; cdr3_nt: TGTGCCAGCTGCCCTGGACAGGGGGCGGTCGGGGAGCTGTTTTTT; cdr3_aa: CASCPGQGAVGELFF
d_call: TRBD2; v_call: TRBV18; clone_size: NA; j_call: TRBJ2-7; cdr3_nt: TGTGCCAGCTCACCAGGTTTTGCGGGAGGGCCCCACGAGCAGTACTTC; cdr3_aa: CASSPGFAGGPHEQYF
d_call: NA; v_call: TRBV28; clone_size: NA; j_call: TRBJ1-1; cdr3_nt: TGTGCCAGCACCCCCCGCAGTGCAGGGGTCAGCCGGTACACTGAAGCTTTCTTT; cdr3_aa: CASTPRSAGVSRYTEAFF
d_call: TRBD1; v_call: TRBV5-1; clone_size: NA; j_call: TRBJ1-2; cdr3_nt: TGCGCCAGCAGCCTGGACACGCCGGGACAGATATATGGCTACACCTTC; cdr3_aa: CASSLDTPGQIYGYTF
d_call: NA; v_call: TRBV7-9; clone_size: NA; j_call: TRBJ2-2; cdr3_nt: TGTGCCAGCAGCTTCCCGGGGATCAACACCGGGGAGCTGTTTTTT; cdr3_aa: CASSFPGINTGELFF
d_call: TRBD1; v_call: TRBV27; clone_size: NA; j_call: TRBJ2-1; cdr3_nt: TGTGCCAGCAGTCCTCGACAGGGGATGAACAATGAGCAGTTCTTC; cdr3_aa: CASSPRQGMNNEQFF
d_call: NA; v_call: TRBV7-9; clone_size: once; j_call: TRBJ1-3; cdr3_nt: TGTGCCAGCAGCTATTCGGGGGGTACTGGAAACACCATATATTTT; cdr3_aa: CASSYSGGTGNTIYF
d_call: TRBD1; v_call: TRBV7-9; clone_size: few; j_call: TRBJ2-2; cdr3_nt: TGTGCCAGCAGCCCGAGGGGGCCGCTGAACACCGGGGAGCTGTTTTTT; cdr3_aa: CASSPRGPLNTGELFF
d_call: NA; v_call: TRBV9; clone_size: NA; j_call: TRBJ2-3; cdr3_nt: TGTGCCAGCAGCGTGGAGGGCCAACACACAGATACGCAGTATTTT; cdr3_aa: CASSVEGQHTDTQYF
d_call: TRBD2; v_call: TRBV15; clone_size: NA; j_call: TRBJ2-5; cdr3_nt: TGTGCCACCAGCAGCCGACTAGCGGCGTTAGGCGAGACCCAGTACTTC; cdr3_aa: CATSSRLAALGETQYF
d_call: TRBD1; v_call: TRBV7-8; clone_size: NA; j_call: TRBJ1-5; cdr3_nt: TGTGCCAGCAGCCGCGGGAGTTCAGGGGGCTTTGAGGAGCCCCAGCATTTT; cdr3_aa: CASSRGSSGGFEEPQHF
d_call: NA; v_call: TRBV7-8; clone_size: NA; j_call: TRBJ1-5; cdr3_nt: TGTGCCAGCAGCTTAGCCCTTGGCCAGCCCCAGCATTTT; cdr3_aa: CASSLALGQPQHF
d_call: NA; v_call: TRBV15; clone_size: NA; j_call: TRBJ1-2; cdr3_nt: TGTGCCACCAGTCCTCCCTACGGACAGCTCTATGGCTACACCTTC; cdr3_aa: CATSPPYGQLYGYTF
d_call: TRBD1; v_call: TRBV7-7; clone_size: few; j_call: TRBJ1-5; cdr3_nt: TGTGCTAGCAGCTTCGAACCCGGGACAGGGGGCGAGGATAGCAATCAGCCCCAGCATTTT; cdr3_aa: CASSFEPGTGGEDSNQPQHF
d_call: NA; v_call: TRBV4-2; clone_size: NA; j_call: TRBJ2-3; cdr3_nt: TGTGCCAGCAGCCAAGCTGCGGGTGTTTACCCAGATACGCAGTATTTT; cdr3_aa: CASSQAAGVYPDTQYF
d_call: NA; v_call: TRBV9; clone_size: NA; j_call: TRBJ2-1; cdr3_nt: TGTGCCAGCAGCGTAGTGGGAGGGGGAAATGAGCAGTTCTTC; cdr3_aa: CASSVVGGGNEQFF
d_call: NA; v_call: TRBV7-9; clone_size: NA; j_call: TRBJ1-5; cdr3_nt: TGTGCCAGCAGCTTAGTGGGAGACAATCAGCCCCAGCATTTT; cdr3_aa: CASSLVGDNQPQHF
d_call: TRBD1; v_call: TRBV28; clone_size: NA; j_call: TRBJ1-2; cdr3_nt: TGTGCCAGCAGGGGGACAGGGGGAGACTATGGCTACACCTTC; cdr3_aa: CASRGTGGDYGYTF
d_call: NA; v_call: TRBV4-3; clone_size: NA; j_call: TRBJ2-2; cdr3_nt: TGCGCCAGCAGCCCACAGACAGGAGCGAACACCGGGGAGCTGTTTTTT; cdr3_aa: CASSPQTGANTGELFF
d_call: TRBD2; v_call: TRBV7-9; clone_size: NA; j_call: TRBJ2-3; cdr3_nt: TGTGCCAGCAGCTTCCAGCGGGAGGAGGTAGATACGCAGTATTTT; cdr3_aa: CASSFQREEVDTQYF
d_call: TRBD1; v_call: TRBV11-2; clone_size: NA; j_call: TRBJ1-6; cdr3_nt: TGTGCCAGCAGCTTCAGGACAGGGGCGAGTTCACCCCTCCACTTT; cdr3_aa: CASSFRTGASSPLHF
d_call: TRBD1; v_call: TRBV10-3; clone_size: NA; j_call: TRBJ1-2; cdr3_nt: TGTGCCATCAGCCCCACCCCAGGGGGCCTTAAGGCTAACTATGGCTACACCTTC; cdr3_aa: CAISPTPGGLKANYGYTF
d_call: NA; v_call: TRBV11-2; clone_size: NA; j_call: TRBJ1-2; cdr3_nt: TGTGCCAGCAGCTTAGTCGCAGGATTTAACTATGGCTACACCTTC; cdr3_aa: CASSLVAGFNYGYTF
d_call: TRBD2; v_call: TRBV10-3; clone_size: NA; j_call: TRBJ2-3; cdr3_nt: TGTGCCATCAGTGAGTCTAAGGGACTAGCGGTCTCAGATACGCAGTATTTT; cdr3_aa: CAISESKGLAVSDTQYF
d_call: TRBD2; v_call: TRBV27; clone_size: NA; j_call: TRBJ2-3; cdr3_nt: TGTGCCAGCACCCCCGGGACTAGCGGGGGGGCGGGAGATACGCAGTATTTT; cdr3_aa: CASTPGTSGGAGDTQYF
d_call: NA; v_call: TRBV7-9; clone_size: once; j_call: TRBJ2-1; cdr3_nt: TGTGCCAGCAGCTTAGGGACAAGCTCCTACAATGAGCAGTTCTTC; cdr3_aa: CASSLGTSSYNEQFF
d_call: TRBD2; v_call: TRBV6-5; clone_size: NA; j_call: TRBJ2-5; cdr3_nt: TGTGCCAGCAGTTTAAGGACTAGACTAGAGACCCAGTACTTC; cdr3_aa: CASSLRTRLETQYF
d_call: NA; v_call: TRBV19; clone_size: NA; j_call: TRBJ2-3; cdr3_nt: TGTGCCAGTAGTATTGGGCATTTCACAGATACGCAGTATTTT; cdr3_aa: CASSIGHFTDTQYF